This record covers a single T cell receptor (beta chain). The antigen is not known. The sample originates from a study of cytomegalovirus exposure and HLA in healthy donors. Overall study findings and caveats: While the bulk of TCR sequences proved rare, some public TCRs turned up in many donors. Looking again later, the authors saw that most CMV-associated TCR beta chains seemed HLA-restricted. In vitro data verified three CMV-associated chains as specific for CMV antigens. Later on, an analysis found that several of the most significant clusters appeared to be linked to common viral pathogens, which included parvovirus B19.

This CDR3 contains 14 residues. V dropped 0 bases and J dropped 7 bases, with 10 bases sitting between them. In germline, CDR1 is GTSNPN, CDR2 SVGIG (reference sequence). 13 Jbeta primers and 60 Vbeta primers were used for the PCR. Profiled with immunoSEQ multiplex PCR; TCRdb holds only in-frame clones, not every one. The sample lists about 150,000 clones; 65% to 85% were seen once. The receptor's source is a man aged 25-40 years in good health and CMV-seronegative. J is TRBJ1-6 and V is TRBV30, with unresolved D. Sequencing was carried out using PBMCs. The CDR3 spells CAWSVWEANSPLHF. CDR3 DNA sequence: TGTGCCTGGAGTGTATGGGAGGCCAATTCACCCCTCCACTTT.